This T cell receptor beta chain stems from a study of OX40 agonist ivuxolimab in advanced cancers. Study at large: Averaging about 60 years in age, with a range of 23 to 79, the cohort was about 83% male.

Sequencing was performed with immunoSEQ multiplex PCR; in TCRdb, only in-frame clones are kept and a portion is missing. The profile shows 61,000 or so clones, 83% of them singletons. J gave up 1 base and V 4 bases, and 10 bases lay outside the gene matches. The CDR3 runs 17 residues. Germline lookup yields CDR1 SGHVS and CDR2 FNYEAQ. The sequences come from CD4+ or CD8+ T cells sorted from blood, collected in a trial of the OX40 agonist ivuxolimab. This sequence was found in an adult with an advanced solid tumor such as melanoma, head and neck, liver or kidney cancer. The chain carries TRBV7-6 and TRBJ2-4; TRBD2 matches at 7 bases. CDR3 nucleotides: TGTGCCAGCAGCTCGGGGGGAATTTCTCGGGCCAAAAACATTCAGTACTTC. This gives the protein CASSSGGISRAKNIQYF.